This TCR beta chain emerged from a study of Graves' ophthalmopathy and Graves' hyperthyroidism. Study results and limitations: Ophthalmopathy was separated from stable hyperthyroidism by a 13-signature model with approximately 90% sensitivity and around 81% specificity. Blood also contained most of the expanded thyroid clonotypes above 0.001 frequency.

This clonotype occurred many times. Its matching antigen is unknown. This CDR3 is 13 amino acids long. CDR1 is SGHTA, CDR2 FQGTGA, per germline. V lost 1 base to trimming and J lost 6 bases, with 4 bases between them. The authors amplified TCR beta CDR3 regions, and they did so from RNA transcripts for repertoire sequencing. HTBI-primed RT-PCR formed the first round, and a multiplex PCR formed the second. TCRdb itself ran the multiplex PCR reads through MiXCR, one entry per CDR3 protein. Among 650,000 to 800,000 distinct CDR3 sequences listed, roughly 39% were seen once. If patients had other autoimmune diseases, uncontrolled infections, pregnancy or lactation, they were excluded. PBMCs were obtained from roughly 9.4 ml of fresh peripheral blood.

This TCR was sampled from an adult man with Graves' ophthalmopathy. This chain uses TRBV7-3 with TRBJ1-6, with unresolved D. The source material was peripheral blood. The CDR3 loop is CASSLNSNSPLHF. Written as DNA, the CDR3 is TGTGCCAGCAGCTTAAACTCTAATTCACCCCTCCACTTT.